The next 16 T cell receptor beta chains were all read from a single sample in a study of T cell changes during pregnancy in multiple sclerosis. Sequenced by immunoSEQ multiplex PCR; TCRdb stores in-frame clones only, minus some. The sample consists of about 33,000 clones, over 85% of them appearing once. Here the sequenced sample was CD4+ T cells from peripheral blood mononuclear cells, taken in the second trimester of pregnancy. These receptor sequences come from a female donor in good health, enrolled as a control in a pregnancy study.

The chain couples TRBV7-9 to TRBJ1-2; 12 nucleotides agree with TRBD1. In germline, CDR1 is SEHNR, CDR2 FQNEAQ (reference sequence). The CDR3 consists of 16 residues. V was clipped by 0 bases and J by 5 bases; unmatched bases: 4. DNA of the CDR3: TGTGCCAGCAGCTTAGCCTCGGGACAGGGGGCATATGGCTACACCTTC. Residues: CASSLASGQGAYGYTF.

The rearrangement links TRBV19 to TRBJ2-3, with 8 positions matching TRBD2. Losses at the gene ends were 0 bases for V and 4 bases for J; bases not matched to a gene: 3. This CDR3 has 15 amino acids. Germline CDR1 is LNHDA and CDR2 is SQIVND (reference sequence). The CDR3 loop reads CASSIEAGVPDTQYF. CDR3 DNA: TGTGCCAGTAGTATAGAAGCGGGAGTCCCAGATACGCAGTATTTT.

In this sample, this clone turned up a few times. The CDR3 nucleotides are TGTGCCAGTAGTCGCACTAGCGGAGGGGTCTCCAATGAGCAGTTCTTC. It is translated as CASSRTSGGVSNEQFF. V usage is TRBV19 and J usage is TRBJ2-1, with 8 bases aligning to TRBD2. This CDR3 is built from 16 residues. CDR1 LNHDA and CDR2 SQIVND come from the germline V gene (reference sequence). V was clipped by 5 bases and J by 6 bases; unmatched bases: 12.

V usage is TRBV28 and J usage is TRBJ2-7, with D tentatively TRBD1 (8 bases). The germline V gene has CDR1 MDHEN and CDR2 SYDVKM. Trimming removed 10 bases at V and 3 bases at J, with 19 bases between. The CDR3 is made up of 14 amino acids. The CDR3 loop reads CAIGTGPGGYEQYF. The CDR3 bases are TGTGCCATCGGGACAGGTCCGGGAGGCTACGAGCAGTACTTC.

The V and J genes are TRBV6-1 and TRBJ1-2, with D possibly being TRBD1 (6 bases). Looked up from germline, CDR1 is MNHNS and CDR2 is SASEGT. Trimming left V 10 bases short and J 2 bases short, with 11 bases between. The CDR3 has 12 residues. CDR3 in amino acids: CATRGRNYGYTF. Here the CDR3 DNA reads TGTGCCACCAGGGGCCGGAACTATGGCTACACCTTC.

This sequence joins TRBV6-5 and TRBJ2-7, with 7 bases aligning to TRBD1. Trimming removed 6 bases from V and 7 bases from J; junction bases left unmatched: 6. Germline V gene data show CDR1 as MNHEY and CDR2 as SVGAGI. This CDR3 region has 12 residues. CDR3 sequence reads: CASRQGVGEQYF. CDR3 DNA: TGTGCCAGCAGGCAGGGGGTTGGGGAGCAGTACTTC.

The CDR3 DNA follows: TGTGCCAGCAGCTTAGGCAGTGCCCAAGAGACCCAGTACTTC. It encodes CASSLGSAQETQYF. This chain joins TRBV7-9 and TRBJ2-5; D is uncertain. CDR1 and CDR2 from the germline V gene are SEHNR and FQNEAQ (reference sequence). V was pared by 1 base and J by 1 base, with 7 bases between. The CDR3 contains 14 residues.

The chain uses TRBV28 and TRBJ2-7; 11 nucleotides agree with TRBD2. This CDR3 contains 13 residues. Germline V gene lookup returns CDR1 MDHEN and CDR2 SYDVKM. V trimming: 7 bases; J trimming: 7 bases; junction bases outside the gene matches: 6. This CDR3 is CASITSGRSEQYF. CDR3 nucleotides: TGTGCCAGCATAACTAGCGGGAGAAGTGAGCAGTACTTC.

This clone occurred once. V gene TRBV10-3 combines with J gene TRBJ1-1; 10 bases match TRBD1. V lost 4 bases, J lost 2 bases, and 4 bases stayed unmatched. This CDR3 contains 15 residues. Germline V gives CDR1 ENHRY, CDR2 SYGVKD. CDR3 amino acids: CAISGKTGGNTEAFF. DNA for the CDR3: TGTGCCATCAGTGGCAAGACAGGGGGCAACACTGAAGCTTTCTTT.

This rearrangement joins TRBV19 to TRBJ1-2, with TRBD1 matching 8 bases. The J segment lost 2 bases and the V segment lost 2 bases, leaving 4 bases of the junction unmatched. CDR3 size: 15 residues. Germline V gene data show CDR1 as LNHDA and CDR2 as SQIVND (reference sequence). In nucleotides, the CDR3 is TGTGCCAGTAGTATAAGGCCAGGGGGCAACTATGGCTACACCTTC. It yields the protein CASSIRPGGNYGYTF.

This chain uses TRBV30 with TRBJ2-2, with 12 bases that match TRBD2. Germline V gene sequence: CDR1 GTSNPN, CDR2 SVGIG (reference sequence). The CDR3 has 17 residues. Germline trimming cut 4 bases from V and 6 bases from J; bases unmatched to any gene: 12. CDR3 bases: TGTGCCTGGAAACCCCTAGCGGGGGGGCCCGGGGCCGGGGAGCTGTTTTTT. It translates to CAWKPLAGGPGAGELFF.

The chain carries TRBV12-5 and TRBJ2-4; 7 positions match TRBD2. This CDR3 has 14 amino acids. Losses at the gene ends were 1 base for V and 8 bases for J; bases not matched to a gene: 5. Germline V gene sequence: CDR1 LGHNT, CDR2 FRNRAP. CDR3 coding DNA: TGTGCTAGTGGTTTGGGACCGGGACTATACATTCAGTACTTC. Translation: CASGLGPGLYIQYF. The whole variable domain, filled in from reference TRBV12-5 and TRBJ2-4, reads DARVTQTPRHKVTEMGQEVTMRCQPILGHNTVFWYRQTMMQGLELLAYFRNRAPLDDSGMPKDRFSAEMPDATLATLKIQPSEPRDSAVYFCASGLGPGLYIQYFGAGTRLSVL.

The chain combines TRBV6-1 with TRBJ1-2, with D perhaps TRBD1 (5 bases). Per the germline V gene, CDR1 is MNHNS and CDR2 is SASEGT. V was clipped by 2 bases and J by 8 bases, with 12 bases between them. The CDR3 sequence is 13 residues long. CDR3 residues: CASSESGGWGYTF. The CDR3 region has the DNA TGTGCCAGCAGTGAATCGGGGGGGTGGGGCTACACCTTC.

This clone was seen just once. The chain employs TRBV18 and TRBJ2-2; D might be TRBD1 (6 bases). V was shortened by 9 bases and J by 4 bases, with 12 bases between the two germline ends. This CDR3 is built from 13 residues. Germline V gene data show CDR1 as KGHSH and CDR2 as LQKENI. CDR3 protein: CASSGQSTGELFF. DNA of the CDR3: TGTGCCAGTTCTGGACAGTCCACCGGGGAGCTGTTTTTT.

The chain joins TRBV6-1 to TRBJ2-3; 9 positions match TRBD2. The CDR3 is 15 amino acids. The germline CDR1 and CDR2 sequences are MNHNS and SASEGT. V was clipped by 4 bases and J by 4 bases; unmatched bases: 6. CDR3 in amino acids: CASSVQAGGADTQYF. The CDR3 DNA is TGTGCCAGCAGTGTGCAAGCGGGGGGCGCAGATACGCAGTATTTT.

The chain carries TRBV5-4 and TRBJ2-7; the match to TRBD2 covers 10 bases. V dropped 3 bases and J dropped 4; count of bases not matched to a gene: 7. Germline V gives CDR1 SGHNT, CDR2 YYREEE (reference sequence). The CDR3 runs to 15 residues. The CDR3 protein is CASSSGAGGFYEQYF. The DNA for the CDR3 is TGTGCCAGCAGCTCGGGAGCGGGAGGGTTTTACGAGCAGTACTTC.